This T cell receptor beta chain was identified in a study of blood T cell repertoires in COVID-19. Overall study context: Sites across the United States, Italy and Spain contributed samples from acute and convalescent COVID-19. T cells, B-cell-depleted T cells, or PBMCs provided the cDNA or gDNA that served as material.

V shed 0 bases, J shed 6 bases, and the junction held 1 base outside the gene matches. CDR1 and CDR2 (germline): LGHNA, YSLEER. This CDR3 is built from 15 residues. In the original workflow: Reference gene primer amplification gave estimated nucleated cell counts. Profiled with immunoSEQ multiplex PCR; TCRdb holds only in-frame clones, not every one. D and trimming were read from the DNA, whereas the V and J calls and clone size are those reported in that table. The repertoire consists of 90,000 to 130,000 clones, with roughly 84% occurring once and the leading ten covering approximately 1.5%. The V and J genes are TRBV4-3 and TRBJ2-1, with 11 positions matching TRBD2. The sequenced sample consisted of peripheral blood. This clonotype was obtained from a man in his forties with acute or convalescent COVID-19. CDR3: CASSQDLAGGNEQFF. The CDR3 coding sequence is TGCGCCAGCAGCCAAGATCTAGCGGGGGGCAATGAGCAGTTCTTC.